The sequence of this T cell receptor beta chain was determined in a study of response to subunit inactivated influenza vaccine. The germline V and J ends were trimmed by 0 bases and 5 bases, with 9 bases remaining between them. The CDR3 runs 14 residues. Germline V lookup: CDR1 SGHTA, CDR2 FQGNSA. Each CDR3 protein gets one entry after TCRdb re-called the RT-PCR reads with MiXCR. Seen here are 530,000 or so distinct CDR3 sequences, about 10% observed once, and the top ten hold 10%. Study-wide points: Only a handful of new T cells, the authors suggested, are recruited with each seasonal influenza vaccination.

At least ten counts were recorded for this clonotype. Its antigen is undetermined. The specimen was PBMCs from blood, collected on the day of vaccination. This clonotype originated in a man aged 50-60 years who received an inactivated influenza vaccine. The chain employs TRBV7-2 and TRBJ2-3; D may match TRBD1 or TRBD2 (5 bases each). DNA for the CDR3: TGTGCCAGCAGCTTAGCGAGGGGAGTAGATACGCAGTATTTT. Its translation is CASSLARGVDTQYF.